Presented here are 27 T cell receptor beta chains from one specimen sequenced in a study of T cell changes during pregnancy in multiple sclerosis. Sequenced by immunoSEQ multiplex PCR; TCRdb stores in-frame clones only, minus some. The data contain tens of thousands of clones, about 90% of them singletons. The specimen comprised CD4+ T cells from peripheral blood mononuclear cells, sampled after pregnancy. The receptor set was obtained from a female donor in good health, enrolled as a control in a pregnancy study.

The V and J genes are TRBV5-4 and TRBJ2-7; no clear D gene. V was shortened by 4 bases and J by 7 bases, with 15 bases between the two germline ends. CDR1 is SGHNT, CDR2 YYREEE, per germline (reference sequence). This CDR3 has 13 residues. CDR3 amino acids: CASSAGSKWEQYF. In DNA form, the CDR3 reads TGTGCCAGCAGCGCCGGGTCTAAATGGGAGCAGTACTTC.

The chain recombines TRBV11-2 with TRBJ2-5; 8 bases match TRBD2. V shed 5 bases, J shed 5 bases, and the junction held 7 bases outside the gene matches. Germline CDR1 SGHAT, CDR2 FQNNGV. The CDR3 length is 14 residues. The CDR3 region is CASSPLAGWETQYF. The CDR3 DNA reads as TGTGCCAGCAGCCCATTAGCGGGGTGGGAGACCCAGTACTTC.

This rearrangement joins TRBV30 to TRBJ1-2, with TRBD1 as a possible D gene (6 bases). The germline gives CDR1 GTSNPN, CDR2 SVGIG (reference sequence). The CDR3 runs 15 residues. V shed 2 bases and J shed 0 bases, with 13 bases lying between them. This CDR3 is CAWSSGTYTNYGYTF. DNA of the CDR3: TGTGCCTGGAGTTCCGGGACATATACTAACTATGGCTACACCTTC. The variable domain in full, with the rest retrieved from reference TRBV30 and TRBJ1-2, is SQTIHQWPATLVQPVGSPLSLECTVEGTSNPNLYWYRQAAGRGLQLLFYSVGIGQISSEVPQNLSASRPQDRQFILSSKKLLLSDSGFYLCAWSSGTYTNYGYTFGSGTRLTVV.

The chain couples TRBV23-1 to TRBJ2-6, with D tentatively TRBD1 (6 bases). TRBV23-1 is recorded as an ORF, its role being uncertain. The CDR3 extends over 17 amino acids. V was clipped by 5 bases and J by 1 base, with 15 bases between them. The CDR3 bases are TGCGCCAGCAGTATACCGGACAGCACTTCTGGGGCCAACGTCCTGACTTTC. As protein: CASSIPDSTSGANVLTF.

The rearrangement links TRBV28 to TRBJ2-7; 7 nucleotides line up with TRBD2. Germline-derived CDR1 and CDR2 are MDHEN and SYDVKM. The CDR3 is made up of 15 amino acids. Losses at the gene ends were 3 bases for V and 4 bases for J; bases not matched to a gene: 9. The CDR3, as DNA: TGTGCCAGCAGTTTCCTTGAGGGAGGGATTTACGAGCAGTACTTC. Protein product: CASSFLEGGIYEQYF.

This sequence joins TRBV7-9 and TRBJ2-3; TRBD2 matches 7 bases. CDR1 and CDR2 from the germline V gene are SEHNR and FQNEAQ (reference sequence). Losses at the gene ends were 4 bases for V and 4 bases for J; bases not matched to a gene: 5. There are 14 residues in the CDR3. DNA of the CDR3: TGTGCCAGCAGCTGGGGGGGGAGCGCAGATACGCAGTATTTT. Translating it yields CASSWGGSADTQYF. Complete variable domain (other parts from reference TRBV7-9 and TRBJ2-3): DTGVSQNPRHKITKRGQNVTFRCDPISEHNRLYWYRQTLGQGPEFLTYFQNEAQLEKSRLLSDRFSAERPKGSFSTLEIQRTEQGDSAMYLCASSWGGSADTQYFGPGTRLTVL.

DNA of the CDR3: TGTGCCAGTACTCGGACAGGGAACTATGGCTACACCTTC. This encodes CASTRTGNYGYTF. The rearrangement links TRBV19 to TRBJ1-2; 8 bases agree with TRBD1. The CDR3 runs to 13 residues. Per germline, CDR1 LNHDA and CDR2 SQIVND (reference sequence). V lost 7 bases, J lost 2 bases, and 3 bases stayed unmatched.

The chain carries TRBV19 and TRBJ2-1; 15 nucleotides match TRBD2. The germline V gene has CDR1 LNHDA and CDR2 SQIVND (reference sequence). This CDR3 has 16 residues. J lost 5 bases, V lost 7 bases, and 6 bases had no gene match. The DNA for the CDR3 is TGTGCCAGTACCTTTGGACTAGCGGGGGGGGACAATGAGCAGTTCTTC. Encoded protein: CASTFGLAGGDNEQFF.

This clone was seen only once. J is TRBJ1-3 and V is TRBV5-1, with TRBD1 matching over 9 bases. The CDR3 consists of 16 residues. Unmatched junction bases numbered 8, after V lost 4 bases and J lost 3 bases. The germline V gene has CDR1 SGHRS and CDR2 YFSETQ. CDR3 sequence: CASSPDTGGLGNTIYF. The CDR3 DNA sequence: TGCGCCAGCAGCCCCGACACAGGGGGCCTTGGAAACACCATATATTTT.

The chain uses TRBV25-1 and TRBJ2-5; TRBD2 might be the D (6 bases). The CDR3 spans 14 residues. Trimming left V 4 bases short and J 3 bases short, with 12 bases between. The germline CDR1 and CDR2 sequences are MGHDK and SYGVNS. The CDR3 sequence: CASSVPGLKETQYF. CDR3 DNA sequence: TGTGCCAGCAGTGTCCCAGGACTAAAAGAGACCCAGTACTTC.

The chain uses TRBV28 and TRBJ2-7; no firm D call. Germline CDR1 reads MDHEN; CDR2 reads SYDVKM. Trimming left V 3 bases short and J 2 bases short, with 8 bases between. The CDR3 contains 13 residues. This CDR3 reads CASSFTAAYEQYF. In DNA form, the CDR3 reads TGTGCCAGCAGTTTTACTGCCGCCTACGAGCAGTACTTC.

CDR3 region: CASSELTGTDSHHF. The CDR3 DNA sequence: TGTGCCAGCAGTGAGCTTACCGGGACAGATTCACACCACTTT. J is TRBJ1-6 and V is TRBV2; the match to TRBD1 covers 7 bases. Germline V lookup: CDR1 SNHLY, CDR2 FYNNEI. This CDR3 comprises 14 residues. The junction had 14 bases not matched to a gene; V was cut back by 3 bases and J by 18 bases.

CDR3 amino acids: CASSWTGNYGYTF. As DNA, the CDR3 is TGTGCCAGCAGCTGGACAGGGAACTATGGCTACACCTTC. The V and J genes are TRBV7-2 and TRBJ1-2; 8 nucleotides align to TRBD1. The CDR3 sequence is 13 residues long. Trimming at V came to 4 bases and at J to 2 bases, leaving 0 bases not matched to a gene. Germline lookup yields CDR1 SGHTA and CDR2 FQGNSA.

V is TRBV5-1 and J is TRBJ2-2; possible D gene TRBD2, 7 bases. The CDR3 spans 15 residues. Germline V gene data show CDR1 as SGHRS and CDR2 as YFSETQ. Trimming pared 4 bases from V and 2 bases from J, leaving 12 bases between. The CDR3 spells CASSGGAANTGELFF. DNA of the CDR3: TGCGCCAGCAGCGGGGGGGCGGCCAACACCGGGGAGCTGTTTTTT. The full variable domain, completed using reference TRBV5-1 and TRBJ2-2, is KAGVTQTPRYLIKTRGQQVTLSCSPISGHRSVSWYQQTPGQGLQFLFEYFSETQRNKGNFPGRFSGRQFSNSRSEMNVSTLELGDSALYLCASSGGAANTGELFFGEGSRLTVL.

This chain joins TRBV19 and TRBJ1-1; 9 positions match TRBD1. V shed 7 bases, J shed 6 bases, and the junction held 9 bases outside the gene matches. The germline gives CDR1 LNHDA, CDR2 SQIVND (reference sequence). CDR3 length: 14 amino acids. In DNA, the CDR3 is TGTGCCAGTATCTACAGGGGGCGCTTCGCTGAAGCTTTCTTT. Protein: CASIYRGRFAEAFF.

The CDR3 loop is CASAGGMNTGELFF. CDR3 DNA sequence: TGTGCCAGCGCCGGGGGGATGAACACCGGGGAGCTGTTTTTT. The V and J genes are TRBV7-3 and TRBJ2-2; 7 nucleotides agree with TRBD2. The germline V gene encodes CDR1 SGHTA and CDR2 FQGTGA. The ends lost 8 bases at V and 1 base at J; junction bases unmatched: 4. The CDR3 is 14 amino acids. The full variable domain, in which reference TRBV7-3 and TRBJ2-2 provide the parts outside the CDR3, is GAGVSQTPSNKVTEKGKYVELRCDPISGHTALYWYRQSLGQGPEFLIYFQGTGAADDSGLPNDRFFAVRPEGSVSTLKIQRTERGDSAVYLCASAGGMNTGELFFGEGSRLTVL.

This sequence joins TRBV5-6 and TRBJ2-7; 11 bases are shared with TRBD1. Germline loops: CDR1 SGHDT, CDR2 YYEEEE. V shed 4 bases and J 10 bases; nucleotides not matched to a gene: 7. There are 13 residues in the CDR3. CDR3 in DNA: TGTGCCAGCAGCACGGGACAGGGGGGAAAACAGTACTTC. As protein: CASSTGQGGKQYF. Together with reference TRBV5-6 and TRBJ2-7, the CDR3 gives the full variable domain: DAGVTQSPTHLIKTRGQQVTLRCSPKSGHDTVSWYQQALGQGPQFIFQYYEEEERQRGNFPDRFSGHQFPNYSSELNVNALLLGDSALYLCASSTGQGGKQYFGPGTRLTVT.

The rearrangement joins TRBV28 to TRBJ2-7; possible D gene TRBD1, 5 bases. V lost 4 bases and J 6 bases, leaving 10 bases between the germline ends. CDR3 length equals 12 residues. In germline, CDR1 is MDHEN, CDR2 SYDVKM. In nucleotides, the CDR3 is TGTGCCAGCAGTTCGACAGTTAGCGAGCAGTACTTC. Translating gives CASSSTVSEQYF.

This clone was seen once. V is TRBV4-3 and J is TRBJ1-2, with 8 bases lining up with TRBD1. V was clipped by 0 bases and J by 0 bases; unmatched bases: 3. Germline V gene sequence: CDR1 LGHNA, CDR2 YSLEER. The CDR3 loop spans 16 amino acids. For the CDR3, the DNA is TGCGCCAGCAGCCAAGATGGGGACAGGACTAACTATGGCTACACCTTC. Protein sequence: CASSQDGDRTNYGYTF.

J is TRBJ1-4 and V is TRBV18, with TRBD1 matching over 9 bases. The germline gives CDR1 KGHSH, CDR2 LQKENI. CDR3 length: 14 amino acids. Unmatched junction bases numbered 3, after V lost 3 bases and J lost 7 bases. CDR3: CASSPGQGIEKLFF. The CDR3 DNA reads TGTGCCAGCTCACCGGGACAGGGTATTGAAAAACTGTTTTTT.

This rearrangement joins TRBV6-1 to TRBJ1-1, with TRBD1 identical over 9 bases. Trimming cost V 3 bases and J 10 bases; bases outside gene matches: 15. Looked up from germline, CDR1 is MNHNS and CDR2 is SASEGT. This CDR3 region has 16 residues. CDR3 nucleotides: TGTGCCAGCAGTGAGATACCGGGACAGGGAATGAAGGGAGCTTTCTTT. Translation: CASSEIPGQGMKGAFF.

The chain carries TRBV2 and TRBJ1-1, with D perhaps TRBD1 (6 bases). This CDR3 is built from 14 residues. Germline lookup yields CDR1 SNHLY and CDR2 FYNNEI. With 6 bases removed from V and 0 bases from J, the gap between germline ends came to 11 bases. The CDR3 DNA reads as TGTGCCAGCAGATACAGGGTCTTGAACACTGAAGCTTTCTTT. Translation: CASRYRVLNTEAFF.

This clone has just one count. The V call is TRBV7-9, the J call TRBJ2-7; 9 bases line up with TRBD2. The junction had 9 bases not matched to a gene; V was cut back by 5 bases and J by 4 bases. This CDR3 spans 15 amino acids. Germline V gene lookup returns CDR1 SEHNR and CDR2 FQNEAQ (reference sequence). The DNA for the CDR3 is TGTGCCAGCAGCCCCAGCGGGGGGAAACATTACGAGCAGTACTTC. As protein: CASSPSGGKHYEQYF.

The chain recombines TRBV6-6 with TRBJ2-7, with 9 bases identical to TRBD2. CDR3 length: 14 residues. Germline V gene data show CDR1 as MNHNY and CDR2 as SVGAGI (reference sequence). Germline trimming cut 6 bases from V and 4 bases from J; bases unmatched to any gene: 7. CDR3 protein: CASRAGGSDYEQYF. As DNA, the CDR3 is TGTGCCAGCAGAGCGGGGGGTAGTGATTACGAGCAGTACTTC.

The rearrangement links TRBV7-9 to TRBJ1-5, with 11 bases lining up with TRBD1. The CDR3 is made up of 15 amino acids. The ends lost 5 bases at V and 7 bases at J; junction bases unmatched: 7. Germline CDR1 reads SEHNR; CDR2 reads FQNEAQ (reference sequence). CDR3 DNA sequence: TGTGCCAGCAGCGGGGGGACAGGGGGAGACCAGCCCCAGCATTTT. Its translation: CASSGGTGGDQPQHF.

The rearrangement uses TRBV6-1 and TRBJ1-4; 7 nucleotides match TRBD1. CDR1 and CDR2 from the germline V gene are MNHNS and SASEGT. V trimming: 6 bases; J trimming: 4 bases; junction bases outside the gene matches: 5. CDR3 length equals 14 residues. The CDR3 DNA follows: TGTGCCAGCAGGTTCAGGGGGTATAATGAAAAACTGTTTTTT. The encoded protein is CASRFRGYNEKLFF.

This clone was picked up a small number of times. The V call is TRBV2, the J call TRBJ1-4; the match to TRBD1 covers 8 bases. Germline V CDR1 and CDR2: SNHLY, FYNNEI. V was clipped by 3 bases and J by 10 bases; unmatched bases: 4. The CDR3 has 13 amino acids. The CDR3 spells CASSDGTGGKLFF. CDR3 sequence (DNA): TGTGCCAGCAGTGACGGTACAGGGGGAAAACTGTTTTTT.